Below are 26 T cell receptor beta chains sequenced from a single sample in a study of blood T cell repertoires in COVID-19. The data were produced by immunoSEQ multiplex PCR, yet TCRdb's version contains in-frame clones alone and is incomplete. Counted here are just under 70,000 clones, just over 85% occurring once; the ten biggest clones make up approximately 8.4%. Sample: peripheral blood. All receptors come from a man aged 25 to 40 with acute or convalescent COVID-19.

The chain has TRBV5-1 and TRBJ2-7, with D hard to call. This CDR3 has 11 amino acids. Trimming pared 0 bases from V and 6 bases from J, leaving 4 bases between. Germline loops: CDR1 SGHRS, CDR2 YFSETQ. CDR3 bases: TGCGCCAGCAGCTTGGGAGGCGAGCAGTACTTC. Translation gives CASSLGGEQYF.

V and J are TRBV9 and TRBJ1-2, with a tentative D call TRBD1 (6 bases). V lost 3 bases to trimming and J lost 4 bases, with 19 bases between them. CDR3 size: 16 residues. CDR1 is SGDLS, CDR2 YYNGEE, per germline. The chain's CDR3 is CASSGSQSRDTYGYTF. The DNA for the CDR3 is TGTGCCAGCAGCGGCTCCCAATCCCGGGACACCTATGGCTACACCTTC.

This chain joins TRBV4-2 and TRBJ2-7; the match to TRBD1 covers 7 bases. V lost 0 bases and J lost 7; bases outside the gene matches: 6. CDR3 length equals 14 residues. CDR1 is LGHNA and CDR2 is YNFKEQ in the germline V gene. This CDR3 is CASSQDRGGEEQYF. Written as DNA, the CDR3 is TGTGCCAGCAGCCAAGATAGAGGGGGCGAGGAGCAGTACTTC.

CDR3 loop: CASSKGSTNEKLFF. The CDR3 DNA reads TGTGCCAGTAGTAAGGGGTCAACTAATGAAAAACTGTTTTTT. The chain employs TRBV19 and TRBJ1-4; tentatively, D is TRBD1 (5 bases). This CDR3 is built from 14 residues. The V gene lost 4 bases and the J gene lost 0 bases, with 6 bases spanning the gap. The germline V gene has CDR1 LNHDA and CDR2 SQIVND (reference sequence).

The gene calls are TRBV7-9 and TRBJ2-3; D is possibly TRBD2 (5 bases). In germline, CDR1 is SEHNR, CDR2 FQNEAQ (reference sequence). There are 12 residues in the CDR3. With 7 bases removed from V and 5 bases from J, the gap between germline ends came to 10 bases. The CDR3 region has the DNA TGTGCCAGCATCACTGAGGGAGATACGCAGTATTTT. Its protein is CASITEGDTQYF.

This clone was observed a handful of times. This chain uses TRBV6-4 with TRBJ2-1; 11 bases align to TRBD2. CDR1 MRHNA and CDR2 SNTAGT come from the germline V gene. The V segment lost 5 bases and the J segment 8 bases; nucleotides outside the gene matches: 11. The CDR3 has 16 amino acids. The CDR3 nucleotides read TGTGCCAGCAGTCCTTCGGTAGCGGGAGGGCGGGATGAGCAGTTCTTC. This sequence encodes CASSPSVAGGRDEQFF.

The chain links TRBV27 to TRBJ2-6, with a possible D match to TRBD1 (5 bases). Germline V gene sequence: CDR1 MNHEY, CDR2 SMNVEV (reference sequence). The CDR3 is 15 residues long. V was clipped by 1 base and J by 2 bases, with 6 bases between them. The CDR3 region is CASSLWGPGANVLTF. Here the CDR3 DNA reads TGTGCCAGCAGTTTATGGGGCCCTGGGGCCAACGTCCTGACTTTC.

This clone was observed a handful of times. This chain joins TRBV7-3 and TRBJ2-2, with unresolved D. The CDR3 is 13 amino acids. V dropped 6 bases and J dropped 8 bases, with 13 bases sitting between them. CDR1 and CDR2 (germline): SGHTA, FQGTGA. CDR3 in amino acids: CASRARNAGELFF. The CDR3 DNA is TGTGCCAGCAGAGCCAGGAATGCGGGGGAGCTGTTTTTT.

This rearrangement joins TRBV5-1 to TRBJ2-2; 8 bases align to TRBD1. V lost 5 bases and J lost 5; bases outside the gene matches: 5. The germline gives CDR1 SGHRS, CDR2 YFSETQ. The CDR3 consists of 14 residues. CDR3 sequence: CASSWTGRTGELFF. For the CDR3, the DNA is TGCGCCAGCAGTTGGACAGGGAGAACCGGGGAGCTGTTTTTT.

This clone was detected once. The chain combines TRBV20-1 with TRBJ2-7; TRBD2 is a possible D gene (5 bases). CDR1 is DFQATT and CDR2 is SNEGSKA in the germline V gene (reference sequence). This CDR3 contains 12 residues. V lost 3 bases, J lost 4 bases, and 10 bases lay in between. CDR3 sequence reads: CSASERLYEQYF. CDR3 DNA sequence: TGCAGTGCTAGTGAAAGACTATACGAGCAGTACTTC.

The chain employs TRBV6-5 and TRBJ2-1; 8 nucleotides match TRBD1. V lost 6 bases to trimming and J lost 5 bases; unmatched junction nucleotides: 0. There are 12 residues in the CDR3. CDR1 and CDR2 (germline): MNHEY, SVGAGI. The CDR3 sequence: CASRTGDNEQFF. CDR3 bases: TGTGCCAGCAGGACAGGGGACAATGAGCAGTTCTTC.

V and J are TRBV5-8 and TRBJ2-1; D may be TRBD1 (5 bases). Germline V gene lookup returns CDR1 SGHTS and CDR2 YDEGEE. The V gene lost 6 bases and the J gene lost 4 bases, with 8 bases spanning the gap. The CDR3 totals 12 residues. The CDR3 bases are TGTGCCAGCAAGACAGCTTACAATGAGCAGTTCTTC. Protein: CASKTAYNEQFF.

The rearrangement joins TRBV3-1 (or the pseudogene TRBV3-2) to TRBJ2-7, with D possibly TRBD2 on 6 matching bases. CDR3 length: 16 residues. Trimming removed 1 base at V and 1 base at J, with 14 bases between. CDR1 and CDR2 (germline): LGHDT, YNNKEL (reference sequence). For the CDR3, the DNA is TGTGCCAGCAGCCAAGGATTCGGACTATTGTCCTACGAGCAGTACTTC. Translated, it gives CASSQGFGLLSYEQYF.

This chain joins TRBV6-5 and TRBJ2-5; D possibly corresponds to TRBD1 (5 bases). V was pared by 2 bases and J by 1 base, with 8 bases between. This CDR3 region has 14 residues. From germline, CDR1 is MNHEY and CDR2 SVGAGI. The CDR3 reads CASSYGHLQETQYF. CDR3 bases: TGTGCCAGCAGTTACGGACACCTCCAAGAGACCCAGTACTTC.

The chain combines TRBV28 with TRBJ2-5; TRBD2 aligns across 8 bases. The V segment lost 3 bases and the J segment 5 bases; nucleotides outside the gene matches: 11. Germline assignment: CDR1 MDHEN and CDR2 SYDVKM. CDR3 length: 16 amino acids. The CDR3 region is CASSFGGAGELETQYF. The CDR3 nucleotides read TGTGCCAGCAGTTTTGGGGGAGCGGGAGAGCTGGAGACCCAGTACTTC. The full variable domain, its missing parts supplied by reference TRBV28 and TRBJ2-5, is DVKVTQSSRYLVKRTGEKVFLECVQDMDHENMFWYRQDPGLGLRLIYFSYDVKMKEKGDIPEGYSVSREKKERFSLILESASTNQTSMYLCASSFGGAGELETQYFGPGTRLLVL.

By frequency in the sample, this clone is medium-sized. The chain uses TRBV15 and TRBJ2-3; tentatively, D is TRBD1 (6 bases). The CDR3 has 18 residues. Germline CDR1 and CDR2: LNHNV and YYDKDF (reference sequence). V shed 0 bases and J shed 2 bases, with 18 bases lying between them. CDR3 region: CATSRDTLAGAPTDTQYF. CDR3 sequence (DNA): TGTGCCACCAGCAGAGATACTCTCGCAGGGGCCCCCACAGATACGCAGTATTTT.

The CDR3 is CASSHGTPRGNQPQHF. Written as DNA, the CDR3 is TGTGCCAGCTCACATGGGACACCCCGGGGCAATCAGCCCCAGCATTTT. The chain has TRBV18 and TRBJ1-5; maybe TRBD1 (6 bases). This CDR3 has 16 amino acids. Germline V gene data show CDR1 as KGHSH and CDR2 as LQKENI. The germline V and J ends were trimmed by 4 bases and 2 bases, with 15 bases remaining between them.

The chain employs TRBV11-2 and TRBJ2-7; 8 positions match TRBD1. V lost 5 bases and J lost 6; bases outside the gene matches: 12. CDR1 is SGHAT, CDR2 FQNNGV, per germline. The CDR3 extends over 15 amino acids. CDR3 coding DNA: TGTGCCAGCAGCAACCGACAGGGGTGGTCGGGCGAGCAGTACTTC. It translates to CASSNRQGWSGEQYF.

This chain links TRBV4-3 with TRBJ2-3; no clear D gene. The length of the CDR3 is 13 residues. Trimming removed 0 bases from V and 11 bases from J, with 12 bases in between. Germline loops: CDR1 LGHNA, CDR2 YSLEER. The CDR3 protein is CASSQELFSEQYF. CDR3 sequence (DNA): TGCGCCAGCAGCCAAGAATTATTTAGTGAGCAGTATTTT.

The CDR3 DNA sequence: TGTGCCAGCAGCCACAAAGCGGGAGTGTACAATGAGCAGTTCTTC. It translates to CASSHKAGVYNEQFF. The V call is TRBV14, the J call TRBJ2-1; 8 positions agree with TRBD2. This CDR3 comprises 15 residues. Germline lookup yields CDR1 SGHDN and CDR2 FVKESK. The V and J ends lost 3 bases and 4 bases, in that order; junction bases with no gene match: 5.

V is TRBV4-3 and J is TRBJ2-7; 9 positions match TRBD1. J was trimmed by 5 bases and V by 4 bases; bases with no gene match: 15. This CDR3 region has 17 residues. Germline loops: CDR1 LGHNA, CDR2 YSLEER. CDR3 sequence (DNA): TGCGCCAGCAGCCTGGCGGCGCCGGGACAGGGTTCCAACGAGCAGTACTTC. Residues: CASSLAAPGQGSNEQYF.

The rearrangement joins TRBV9 to TRBJ2-4, with TRBD2 as a possible D gene (6 bases). CDR3 length: 10 amino acids. V was clipped by 9 bases and J by 8 bases, with 9 bases between them. Per germline, CDR1 SGDLS and CDR2 YYNGEE. CDR3: CANQRDIQYF. In DNA, the CDR3 is TGTGCCAATCAGCGGGACATTCAGTACTTC.

This chain links TRBV7-9 with TRBJ2-1; TRBD2 might be the D (6 bases). Per germline, CDR1 SEHNR and CDR2 FQNEAQ (reference sequence). Trimming stripped 2 bases from V and 8 bases from J, with 13 bases between. This CDR3 contains 14 residues. The CDR3 DNA sequence: TGTGCCAGCAGCTTAAGGCGGGGTCCTCATGAGCAGTTCTTC. Amino acids: CASSLRRGPHEQFF.

The chain is built from TRBV5-1 and TRBJ2-1, with 9 bases lining up with TRBD2. CDR1 is SGHRS, CDR2 YFSETQ, per germline. V was clipped by 3 bases and J by 6 bases; unmatched bases: 7. CDR3 length equals 15 residues. The CDR3 region is CASSSGTSKSNEQFF. The CDR3 nucleotides are TGCGCCAGCAGCTCCGGGACTAGCAAGAGCAATGAGCAGTTCTTC.

The genes are TRBV19 and TRBJ2-7; the match to TRBD1 covers 10 bases. The CDR3 has 14 residues. V lost 1 base to trimming and J lost 3 bases; unmatched junction nucleotides: 0. Germline CDR1 is LNHDA and CDR2 is SQIVND (reference sequence). The CDR3 DNA reads as TGTGCCAGTAGTATAGGGACAGGGGGCTACGAGCAGTACTTC. It translates to CASSIGTGGYEQYF.

This chain uses TRBV30 with TRBJ2-6; D gene uncertain. Trimming shortened V by 2 bases and J by 0 bases, and 11 bases separated the two germline ends. Per the germline V gene, CDR1 is GTSNPN and CDR2 is SVGIG (reference sequence). This CDR3 is 16 amino acids long. CDR3 DNA sequence: TGTGCCTGGAGTCGGAGCAGAACCTCTGGGGCCAACGTCCTGACTTTC. Residues: CAWSRSRTSGANVLTF.